The 29 T cell receptor beta chains given below trace back to one sample, sequenced in a study of vaccination effects on CD4 cells after COVID-19. For these TCRs, the target antigens are not known. Sequenced by immunoSEQ multiplex PCR; TCRdb stores in-frame clones only, minus some. Seen here are just over 55,000 clones, 78% observed once, and the top ten hold more than 4%. Cells that had been cultured for 10 days were the source of isolated CD4+ T cells. Subjects were given two BNT162b2 or mRNA-1273 vaccine doses. Source: CD4+ T cells from PBMCs cultured without peptide, taken after COVID-19 vaccination. All receptors come from a human donor who received a COVID-19 vaccine.

The chain recombines TRBV28 with TRBJ1-1; tentative D call: TRBD1 (5 bases). In germline, CDR1 is MDHEN, CDR2 SYDVKM. Trimming took off 3 bases at V and 7 bases at J, with 9 bases between the two ends. CDR3 length equals 12 residues. The CDR3 spells CASSLGRIEAFF. Written as DNA, the CDR3 is TGTGCCAGCAGTTTGGGACGGATTGAAGCTTTCTTT.

The chain is built from TRBV5-6 and TRBJ2-7; D unresolved. V gave up 2 bases and J gave up 4 bases, with 7 bases separating them. Germline V gene lookup returns CDR1 SGHDT and CDR2 YYEEEE. The CDR3 extends over 12 amino acids. The CDR3 sequence is CASSFSRYEQYF. The CDR3 coding sequence is TGTGCCAGCAGCTTTTCCAGATACGAGCAGTACTTC.

This clone came up a few times. The rearrangement uses TRBV5-5 and TRBJ1-6, with TRBD1 matching over 7 bases. This CDR3 comprises 16 residues. V trimming: 1 base; J trimming: 7 bases; junction bases outside the gene matches: 8. The germline V gene encodes CDR1 SGHKS and CDR2 YYEKEE (reference sequence). Here the CDR3 DNA reads TGTGCCAGCAGCTTGCGGACAGGATTGTTGAATTCACCCCTCCACTTT. Its translation: CASSLRTGLLNSPLHF.

The genes are TRBV5-1 and TRBJ2-7; 11 positions match TRBD2. Germline lookup yields CDR1 SGHRS and CDR2 YFSETQ. The V gene end was trimmed by 2 bases and the J gene end by 3 bases; junction bases not matched to a gene: 7. This CDR3 comprises 16 residues. This CDR3 is CASSLVAGGRDYEQYF. CDR3 DNA sequence: TGCGCCAGCAGCTTAGTAGCGGGAGGGCGAGACTACGAGCAGTACTTC.

The sample holds a few counts of this clone. The chain links TRBV12-3 or TRBV12-4 to TRBJ1-1; D call uncertain. V lost 1 base to trimming and J lost 0 bases, with 3 bases between them. The CDR3 contains 13 residues. CDR3 in amino acids: CASSLGVNTEAFF. CDR3 bases: TGTGCCAGCAGTTTAGGGGTGAACACTGAAGCTTTCTTT.

The V call is TRBV2, the J call TRBJ1-1; unclear D gene. The germline CDR1 and CDR2 sequences are SNHLY and FYNNEI. The CDR3 runs 14 residues. V shed 5 bases and J shed 5 bases, with 15 bases lying between them. The CDR3 loop is CASSPPRGGTEAFF. In nucleotides, the CDR3 is TGTGCCAGCAGTCCCCCCCGCGGAGGGACTGAAGCTTTCTTT.

The chain uses TRBV20-1 and TRBJ1-2, with no clear D. Germline CDR1 is DFQATT and CDR2 is SNEGSKA (reference sequence). The V end was cut by 2 bases, the J end by 4 bases, with 5 bases between. The CDR3 is 11 residues long. CDR3 coding DNA: TGCAGTGCTAGATGGTCCTATGGCTACACCTTC. This gives the protein CSARWSYGYTF.

The gene calls are TRBV2 and TRBJ2-2; the match to TRBD1 covers 7 bases. V lost 4 bases to trimming and J lost 7 bases; unmatched junction nucleotides: 9. The CDR3 is made up of 15 amino acids. CDR1 is SNHLY, CDR2 FYNNEI, per germline. For the CDR3, the DNA is TGTGCCAGCAGTGCGGACAGGAAAGCATACGGGGAGCTGTTTTTT. It encodes CASSADRKAYGELFF.

This clone was seen a handful of times. The chain recombines TRBV6-5 with TRBJ1-5; 10 nucleotides agree with TRBD1. This CDR3 spans 15 amino acids. CDR1 and CDR2 from the germline V gene are MNHEY and SVGAGI. V lost 6 bases, J lost 6 bases, and 8 bases stayed unmatched. The CDR3 protein is CASSWDRGGGQPQHF. CDR3 bases: TGTGCCAGCAGCTGGGACAGGGGTGGTGGTCAGCCCCAGCATTTT.

The CDR3 spells CASRALGVNPLEQYF. CDR3 DNA sequence: TGTGCCAGCAGGGCACTAGGGGTCAATCCTCTCGAGCAGTACTTC. The chain joins TRBV6-5 to TRBJ2-7; either TRBD1 or TRBD2 may fit D (5 bases each). Germline lookup yields CDR1 MNHEY and CDR2 SVGAGI. Trimming removed 6 bases at V and 6 bases at J, with 21 bases between. The CDR3 is made up of 15 amino acids.

This rearrangement joins TRBV30 to TRBJ1-2, with 9 bases that match TRBD1. Germline V CDR1 and CDR2: GTSNPN, SVGIG (reference sequence). Trimming at V came to 0 bases and at J to 5 bases, leaving 4 bases not matched to a gene. The CDR3 consists of 14 residues. The DNA for the CDR3 is TGTGCCTGGAGTGTAGGGACAGGGAATTATGGCTACACCTTC. This codes for CAWSVGTGNYGYTF.

This clone was observed a single time. The V gene is TRBV18, the J gene TRBJ2-5; D is uncertain. Germline assignment: CDR1 KGHSH and CDR2 LQKENI. The V gene lost 3 bases and the J gene lost 4 bases, with 9 bases spanning the gap. This CDR3 contains 13 residues. The CDR3 coding sequence is TGTGCCAGCTCACCCTACCCCGGAGAGACCCAGTACTTC. This encodes CASSPYPGETQYF. Variable domain in full (rest from reference TRBV18 and TRBJ2-5): NAGVMQNPRHLVRRRGQEARLRCSPMKGHSHVYWYRQLPEEGLKFMVYLQKENIIDESGMPKERFSAEFPKEGPSILRIQQVVRGDSAAYFCASSPYPGETQYFGPGTRLLVL.

The rearrangement links TRBV4-1 to TRBJ2-1; D is undetermined. V was cut by 0 bases and J by 8 bases, with 20 bases left in between. The germline gives CDR1 MGHRA, CDR2 YSYEKL. The CDR3 is made up of 17 amino acids. CDR3: CASSQDWPTRGLYEQFF. In DNA form, the CDR3 reads TGCGCCAGCAGCCAAGATTGGCCTACTCGAGGCCTCTATGAGCAGTTCTTC.

The genes are TRBV7-9 and TRBJ1-5, with 8 bases aligning to TRBD1. This CDR3 contains 14 residues. The germline gives CDR1 SEHNR, CDR2 FQNEAQ (reference sequence). The V gene end was trimmed by 4 bases and the J gene end by 5 bases; junction bases not matched to a gene: 4. CDR3 amino acids: CASSSATGDQPQHF. In DNA form, the CDR3 reads TGTGCCAGCAGCTCAGCGACAGGGGATCAGCCCCAGCATTTT.

Remarks on this clone: An end of the junction does not agree with germline; a read error may underlie this. J is TRBJ2-1 and V is TRBV5-8; 8 nucleotides agree with TRBD1. This CDR3 contains 12 residues. Germline V lookup: CDR1 SGHTS, CDR2 YDEGEE. The CDR3 protein is CASSLVQGALVF. CDR3 DNA sequence: TGTGCCAGCAGCTTGGTGCAGGGGGCTCTGGTCTTC.

V usage is TRBV27 and J usage is TRBJ2-7, with D uncertain. The CDR3 totals 15 residues. The germline CDR1 and CDR2 sequences are MNHEY and SMNVEV (reference sequence). The V gene lost 0 bases and the J gene lost 0 bases, with 9 bases spanning the gap. The CDR3 region has the DNA TGTGCCAGCAGTTTATCAGGTGGGATCTCCTACGAGCAGTACTTC. Translating it yields CASSLSGGISYEQYF.

The J gene is TRBJ2-3, the V gene TRBV5-1; TRBD2 is a possible D gene (6 bases). The CDR3 has 16 residues. Germline assignment: CDR1 SGHRS and CDR2 YFSETQ. V was pared by 0 bases and J by 2 bases, with 13 bases between. This CDR3 reads CASSLAGGLPTDTQYF. The CDR3 bases are TGCGCCAGCAGCTTGGCAGGCGGACTACCCACAGATACGCAGTATTTT.

This chain joins TRBV18 and TRBJ1-4; the D is unclear. Germline V gene data show CDR1 as KGHSH and CDR2 as LQKENI. The CDR3 is 13 amino acids. The germline V and J ends were trimmed by 3 bases and 5 bases, with 7 bases remaining between them. Here the CDR3 reads CASSPVGNEKLFF. In DNA, the CDR3 is TGTGCCAGCTCACCGGTAGGGAATGAAAAACTGTTTTTT. Full variable domain (missing parts from reference TRBV18 and TRBJ1-4): NAGVMQNPRHLVRRRGQEARLRCSPMKGHSHVYWYRQLPEEGLKFMVYLQKENIIDESGMPKERFSAEFPKEGPSILRIQQVVRGDSAAYFCASSPVGNEKLFFGSGTQLSVL.

The rearrangement joins TRBV6-2 or TRBV6-3 to TRBJ1-2, with 8 bases fitting TRBD1. The junction had 8 bases not matched to a gene; V was cut back by 5 bases and J by 0 bases. CDR3 length: 16 amino acids. Germline V gene data show CDR1 as MNHEY and CDR2 as SVGEGT. CDR3 amino acids: CASSNHGTGSNYGYTF. For the CDR3, the DNA is TGTGCCAGCAGTAACCACGGGACAGGATCTAACTATGGCTACACCTTC.

The chain is built from TRBV25-1 and TRBJ2-7, with D unclear. Germline CDR1 and CDR2: MGHDK and SYGVNS. The CDR3 has 13 residues. The germline V and J ends were trimmed by 1 base and 4 bases, with 8 bases remaining between them. Here the CDR3 DNA reads TGTGCCAGCAGTGAATGGAAAGGTTACGAGCAGTACTTC. It translates to CASSEWKGYEQYF.

This clone has only a few counts. The chain combines TRBV2 with TRBJ2-2; 8 bases agree with TRBD1. This CDR3 contains 15 residues. V lost 6 bases, J lost 4 bases, and 7 bases stayed unmatched. Germline V CDR1 and CDR2: SNHLY, FYNNEI. The CDR3 DNA is TGTGCCAGCAGGCTAGACAGGGGAGGCACCGGGGAGCTGTTTTTT. Translation gives CASRLDRGGTGELFF. Full variable domain (remainder filled in from reference TRBV2 and TRBJ2-2): EPEVTQTPSHQVTQMGQEVILRCVPISNHLYFYWYRQILGQKVEFLVSFYNNEISEKSEIFDDQFSVERPDGSNFTLKIRSTKLEDSAMYFCASRLDRGGTGELFFGEGSRLTVL.

This chain connects TRBV3-1 (or the pseudogene TRBV3-2) to TRBJ2-5; a possible D gene is TRBD2 (6 bases). The germline V gene encodes CDR1 LGHDT and CDR2 YNNKEL (reference sequence). This CDR3 region has 13 residues. V lost 1 base and J lost 5, with 8 bases in between. The CDR3 sequence: CASSQGGRETQYF. CDR3 nucleotides: TGTGCCAGCAGCCAAGGGGGGAGGGAGACCCAGTACTTC.

This chain joins TRBV5-6 and TRBJ2-5; either TRBD1 or TRBD2 may fit D (5 bases each). The CDR3 is 14 amino acids. V gave up 4 bases and J gave up 1 base, with 11 bases separating them. Looked up from germline, CDR1 is SGHDT and CDR2 is YYEEEE. The CDR3 sequence is CASSQRDGQETQYF. The CDR3 coding sequence is TGTGCCAGCAGCCAAAGGGACGGCCAAGAGACCCAGTACTTC.

J is TRBJ2-1 and V is TRBV14, with 12 bases lining up with TRBD1. The CDR3 runs to 15 residues. CDR1 and CDR2 (germline): SGHDN, FVKESK. The ends lost 3 bases at V and 6 bases at J; junction bases unmatched: 3. This chain's CDR3 is CASSQGTGGFNEQFF. For the CDR3, the DNA is TGTGCCAGCAGCCAGGGGACAGGGGGCTTCAATGAGCAGTTCTTC.

DNA of the CDR3: TGTGCCAGCAGTGTCCGGGCCGAGCAGTACTTC. Translating it yields CASSVRAEQYF. The chain recombines TRBV2 with TRBJ2-7, with D uncertain. V was pared by 4 bases and J by 6 bases, with 7 bases between. The germline CDR1 and CDR2 sequences are SNHLY and FYNNEI. The CDR3 is 11 amino acids.

A single count supports this clone. V and J are TRBV4-2 and TRBJ2-7, with TRBD2 as a possible D gene (6 bases). The CDR3 covers 16 residues. CDR1 LGHNA and CDR2 YNFKEQ come from the germline V gene. V lost 0 bases and J lost 4, with 16 bases in between. The CDR3 region is CASSQEAGISGYEQYF. The CDR3 DNA reads TGTGCCAGCAGCCAAGAAGCGGGCATCTCTGGGTACGAGCAGTACTTC.

This clone was found a few times. The V call is TRBV7-9, the J call TRBJ2-5, with 11 bases that match TRBD1. This CDR3 comprises 13 residues. J gave up 7 bases and V 5 bases, and 3 bases lay outside the gene matches. Germline V gene data show CDR1 as SEHNR and CDR2 as FQNEAQ (reference sequence). The CDR3 protein is CASSGQGAGTQYF. The CDR3 bases are TGTGCCAGCAGCGGACAGGGGGCCGGGACCCAGTACTTC.

This clone was detected only a few times. The chain employs TRBV5-1 and TRBJ2-2; D remains unclear. The CDR3 is made up of 15 amino acids. Trimming pared 7 bases from V and 2 bases from J, leaving 15 bases between. Germline V gene sequence: CDR1 SGHRS, CDR2 YFSETQ. DNA of the CDR3: TGCGCCAGCGGGAATTGGGCGGCTAACACCGGGGAGCTGTTTTTT. Translation gives CASGNWAANTGELFF.

The chain has TRBV5-4 and TRBJ2-5; 8 nucleotides line up with TRBD1. Unmatched junction bases numbered 15, after V lost 3 bases and J lost 2 bases. CDR1 is SGHNT and CDR2 is YYREEE in the germline V gene (reference sequence). The CDR3 sequence is 18 residues long. The CDR3: CASSSQLRTGTLQETQYF. The CDR3 region has the DNA TGTGCCAGCAGCTCCCAACTACGGACAGGGACTTTGCAAGAGACCCAGTACTTC.